The clone carrying this T cell receptor beta chain appeared a single time. This sample stems from a study of early T cells in non-severe SARS-CoV-2 infection. TCRdb re-called the 5' RACE reads with MiXCR, one entry per CDR3 protein. The sample consists of more than 55,000 distinct CDR3 sequences, about 8.9% of them appearing once. The sample taken for sequencing was whole blood. The TCR sequence derives from an adult who was a healthcare worker with PCR-confirmed SARS-CoV-2 infection or an uninfected control (not recorded which).

The CDR3 sequence: CASSRTGQVSYEQYF. The CDR3 region has the DNA TGTGCCAGCAGTCGGACAGGGCAGGTATCCTACGAGCAGTACTTC. The chain has TRBV9 and TRBJ2-7; TRBD1 matches 8 bases. The CDR3 covers 15 residues. V trimming: 5 bases; J trimming: 1 base; junction bases outside the gene matches: 8. Looked up from germline, CDR1 is SGDLS and CDR2 is YYNGEE. Using reference TRBV9 and TRBJ2-7 for the parts outside the CDR3, the full variable domain is DSGVTQTPKHLITATGQRVTLRCSPRSGDLSVYWYQQSLDQGLQFLIQYYNGEERAKGNILERFSAQQFPDLHSELNLSSLELGDSALYFCASSRTGQVSYEQYFGPGTRLTVT.